Shown below are 30 T cell receptor beta chains from a single sample sequenced in a study of T cells in Graves' hyperthyroidism and ophthalmopathy (dated by TCRdb to about 2019). Library prep was done by multiplex PCR. The sequencer listed for this sample is Illumina HiSeq 2000. Amplification of TCR beta CDR3 regions was carried out from RNA transcripts. For the first round of RT-PCR on the TCR CDR3, the HTBI primer set was used together with the Qiagen OneStep RT-PCR kit. Through fastp at Q25 and MiXCR, TCRdb rebuilt clones from the public reads, retaining in-frame beta chains. Each entry merges the rows of one CDR3 protein and shows their most common DNA and genes. Counted in this sample were 400,000 to 500,000 distinct CDR3 sequences; roughly 13% of them appeared once. The top ten clonotypes cover roughly 4.8% of the sample. The sample was blood. Receptor source: a woman aged 18 to 35 with Graves' hyperthyroidism.

This clonotype has at least ten counts. The CDR3, as DNA: TGTGCCAGCAGTTTACGCTCAGGGACTGGAAACACCATATATTTT. This sequence encodes CASSLRSGTGNTIYF. The genes are TRBV12-3 or TRBV12-4 and TRBJ1-3, with a possible D match to TRBD1 (5 bases). V was trimmed by 2 bases and J by 2 bases, leaving 10 bases between them. There are 15 residues in the CDR3.

V is TRBV11-2 and J is TRBJ1-2; D is ambiguous. Germline V CDR1 and CDR2: SGHAT, FQNNGV. The V and J ends lost 5 bases and 2 bases respectively, with 12 bases between them. CDR3 length: 14 residues. This CDR3 reads CASSPSAENYGYTF. The CDR3 coding sequence is TGTGCCAGCAGCCCCTCGGCGGAAAACTATGGCTACACCTTC. Full variable domain (rest looked up from reference TRBV11-2 and TRBJ1-2): EAGVAQSPRYKIIEKRQSVAFWCNPISGHATLYWYQQILGQGPKLLIQFQNNGVVDDSQLPKDRFSAERLKGVDSTLKIQPAKLEDSAVYLCASSPSAENYGYTFGSGTRLTVV.

With regard to this clonotype: This clone may be a read error of a much larger clone one base away. This chain joins TRBV15 and TRBJ2-1; D perhaps matches TRBD1 (6 bases). V shed 3 bases and J shed 10 bases, with 25 bases lying between them. The CDR3 is 17 residues long. Germline V lookup: CDR1 LNHNV, CDR2 YYDKDF (reference sequence). CDR3 protein: CATSRGAYSEAYYEQFF. In DNA form, the CDR3 reads TGTGCCACCAGCAGGGGGGCCTACAGCGAAGCCTACTACGAGCAGTTCTTC.

This clonotype appeared many times. V is TRBV2 and J is TRBJ1-1, with D perhaps TRBD1 (5 bases). Trimming took 4 bases from V and 7 from J, leaving 10 bases between them. The CDR3 covers 12 residues. Germline assignment: CDR1 SNHLY and CDR2 FYNNEI. The CDR3 sequence: CASSGGGDEAFF. As DNA, the CDR3 is TGTGCCAGCAGTGGGGGAGGGGATGAAGCTTTCTTT.

This clonotype has ten or more counts. The V call is TRBV3-1, the J call TRBJ1-1; D may be TRBD1 (5 bases). Germline V gene lookup returns CDR1 LGHDT and CDR2 YNNKEL (reference sequence). The V gene lost 1 base and the J gene lost 7 bases, with 13 bases spanning the gap. The length of the CDR3 is 14 residues. Here the CDR3 DNA reads TGTGCCAGCAGCCAAGGTCAGGGCAGGAGTGAAGCTTTCTTT. Its translation is CASSQGQGRSEAFF.

Many counts were recorded for this clonotype. The rearrangement links TRBV7-9 to TRBJ2-5; D is unclear. The V end was cut by 2 bases, the J end by 0 bases, with 7 bases between. The CDR3 consists of 14 residues. From germline, CDR1 is SEHNR and CDR2 FQNEAQ (reference sequence). The CDR3 DNA is TGTGCCAGCAGCTTATCGACGTACCAAGAGACCCAGTACTTC. This gives the protein CASSLSTYQETQYF.

This clonotype was seen ten or more times. CDR3: CASSLGSYGTEAFF. CDR3 coding DNA: TGTGCCAGCAGTTTGGGGAGTTATGGCACTGAAGCTTTCTTT. The chain carries TRBV27 and TRBJ1-1; D not resolved. The CDR3 is 14 amino acids. Trimming pared 3 bases from V and 4 bases from J, leaving 12 bases between. CDR1 is MNHEY, CDR2 SMNVEV, per germline (reference sequence).

The CDR3 loop is CASQRDPINQPQHF. The CDR3 nucleotides are TGTGCCAGCCAGAGGGATCCCATTAATCAGCCCCAGCATTTT. J is TRBJ1-5 and V is TRBV6-1; no clear D gene. Germline CDR1 is MNHNS and CDR2 is SASEGT. The V and J ends lost 8 bases and 4 bases respectively, with 15 bases between them. The CDR3 covers 14 residues.

This clonotype has just one count. The gene calls are TRBV29-1 and TRBJ1-3; D is unresolved. V lost 4 bases and J lost 0, with 13 bases in between. The CDR3 is 15 residues long. CDR1 is SQVTM and CDR2 is ANQGSEA in the germline V gene. The CDR3 region has the DNA TGCAGCGTTGTCTGGTCGTGGAGCTCTGGAAACACCATATATTTT. Translated: CSVVWSWSSGNTIYF.

The gene calls are TRBV28 and TRBJ1-4; maybe TRBD1 (6 bases). Between the trimmed V and J ends, which lost 6 bases and 0 bases, there was a span of 14 bases. The CDR3 sequence is 16 residues long. Germline CDR1 and CDR2: MDHEN and SYDVKM. This chain's CDR3 is CASRRGGAATNEKLFF. The CDR3 DNA reads as TGTGCCAGCAGACGAGGGGGAGCAGCAACTAATGAAAAACTGTTTTTT.

The chain has TRBV4-1 and TRBJ2-6, with D unclear. The germline CDR1 and CDR2 sequences are MGHRA and YSYEKL. There are 15 residues in the CDR3. V was trimmed by 0 bases and J by 4 bases, leaving 7 bases between them. The CDR3 DNA is TGCGCCAGCAGCCAAGAACGCGCCGGGGCCAACGTCCTGACTTTC. Its protein product is CASSQERAGANVLTF.

This clonotype has ten or more counts. This chain connects TRBV20-1 to TRBJ2-7, with a weak D call TRBD1 (5 bases). The germline gives CDR1 DFQATT, CDR2 SNEGSKA (reference sequence). Trimming pared 4 bases from V and 2 bases from J, leaving 15 bases between. The CDR3 is 14 amino acids. This CDR3 is CSAIPGWGAYEQYF. The CDR3 DNA reads as TGCAGTGCTATCCCCGGGTGGGGCGCCTACGAGCAGTACTTC.

This clonotype was counted many times. The V and J genes are TRBV10-3 and TRBJ2-7, with D possibly matching TRBD2 (6 bases). Trimming cost V 3 bases and J 2 bases, with 11 bases left between them. This CDR3 has 14 residues. Germline lookup yields CDR1 ENHRY and CDR2 SYGVKD. As DNA, the CDR3 is TGTGCCATCAGTGATGGGACTGAAGCCTACGAGCAGTACTTC. This codes for CAISDGTEAYEQYF.

V gene TRBV20-1 combines with J gene TRBJ2-3; D remains unclear. V was trimmed by 0 bases and J by 0 bases, leaving 16 bases between them. The CDR3 extends over 17 amino acids. Germline assignment: CDR1 DFQATT and CDR2 SNEGSKA (reference sequence). CDR3 sequence (DNA): TGCAGTGCTAGAGATCCCTGGTACCCAGCTAGCACAGATACGCAGTATTTT. Translation gives CSARDPWYPASTDTQYF.

This sequence joins TRBV9 and TRBJ2-7; the D gene is possibly TRBD1 (6 bases). The end of the DNA aligns better with TRBJ2-1, so the J call may be wrong. The CDR3 sequence is 16 residues long. Germline V gene sequence: CDR1 SGDLS, CDR2 YYNGEE. The CDR3 DNA reads TGTGCCAGCAGCCATGACTCCGGGACACTGTCCTACGAGCAGTTCTTC. Translation gives CASSHDSGTLSYEQFF.

This clonotype was counted at least ten times. V usage is TRBV6-1 and J usage is TRBJ1-2; maybe TRBD1 (5 bases). From germline, CDR1 is MNHNS and CDR2 SASEGT. The CDR3 is made up of 15 amino acids. V was cut by 3 bases and J by 4 bases, with 15 bases left in between. The CDR3, as DNA: TGTGCCAGCAGTGACCGGGCGGGGGAGGGCTATGGCTACACCTTC. Translation: CASSDRAGEGYGYTF.

This clonotype was observed a handful of times. The V gene is TRBV5-1, the J gene TRBJ2-1; D gene uncertain. The CDR3 sequence is 15 residues long. Germline CDR1 and CDR2: SGHRS and YFSETQ. V was trimmed by 0 bases and J by 0 bases, leaving 7 bases between them. Here the CDR3 DNA reads TGCGCCAGCAGCTTGGTGGTGAGCTCCTACAATGAGCAGTTCTTC. It encodes CASSLVVSSYNEQFF.

This clonotype was counted only a few times. The J gene is TRBJ2-7, the V gene TRBV20-1; 9 bases match TRBD1. This CDR3 has 18 residues. V dropped 0 bases and J dropped 4; count of bases not matched to a gene: 16. Germline loops: CDR1 DFQATT, CDR2 SNEGSKA (reference sequence). CDR3: CSARDGGTGHTFGYEQYF. Here the CDR3 DNA reads TGCAGTGCTAGAGATGGGGGGACAGGGCATACTTTTGGGTACGAGCAGTACTTC.

This clonotype was found many times. V usage is TRBV9 and J usage is TRBJ2-7; tentative D call: TRBD1 (6 bases). V lost 4 bases and J lost 3, with 14 bases in between. Looked up from germline, CDR1 is SGDLS and CDR2 is YYNGEE. CDR3 length: 14 residues. This CDR3 is CASSSEQGFYEQYF. CDR3 nucleotides: TGTGCCAGCAGCTCCGAGCAGGGGTTCTACGAGCAGTACTTC.

The table lists this clonotype with a few counts. The chain links TRBV28 to TRBJ1-4, with D possibly matching TRBD1 (6 bases). V was shortened by 6 bases and J by 6 bases, with 14 bases between the two germline ends. The CDR3 runs 14 residues. Looked up from germline, CDR1 is MDHEN and CDR2 is SYDVKM. CDR3 coding DNA: TGTGCCAGCAGGGCAGGGGTTGGGGATGAAAAACTGTTTTTT. This translates into CASRAGVGDEKLFF.

This chain links TRBV3-1 with TRBJ1-6, with 7 bases aligning to TRBD1. After removal of 4 bases from V and 6 bases from J, the junction contained 6 bases not matched to a gene. CDR1 LGHDT and CDR2 YNNKEL come from the germline V gene (reference sequence). The CDR3 runs 15 residues. The CDR3 DNA reads TGTGCCAGCAGCCTGGGACAGAAGATTAATTCACCCCTCCACTTT. It codes for CASSLGQKINSPLHF.

A few counts support this clonotype. The chain uses TRBV6-1 and TRBJ2-5; 12 bases map to TRBD2. Looked up from germline, CDR1 is MNHNS and CDR2 is SASEGT. V shed 2 bases, J shed 7 bases, and the junction held 5 bases outside the gene matches. The CDR3 covers 15 residues. CDR3 amino acids: CASSETSGRRATQYF. The CDR3 nucleotides are TGTGCCAGCAGTGAAACTAGCGGGAGGAGGGCGACCCAGTACTTC.

Many counts were recorded for this clonotype. This chain uses TRBV28 with TRBJ2-4; D gene uncertain. CDR1 and CDR2 (germline): MDHEN, SYDVKM. The CDR3 spans 13 residues. Trimming took off 2 bases at V and 7 bases at J, with 9 bases between the two ends. In DNA form, the CDR3 reads TGTGCCAGCAGTTTAGACGGTGGGAACATTCAGTACTTC. Translated, it gives CASSLDGGNIQYF. The full variable domain, its missing parts supplied by reference TRBV28 and TRBJ2-4, is DVKVTQSSRYLVKRTGEKVFLECVQDMDHENMFWYRQDPGLGLRLIYFSYDVKMKEKGDIPEGYSVSREKKERFSLILESASTNQTSMYLCASSLDGGNIQYFGAGTRLSVL.

This clonotype was recorded at least ten times. The J gene is TRBJ2-5, the V gene TRBV7-2; 7 bases are a match to TRBD2. V lost 2 bases to trimming and J lost 4 bases; unmatched junction nucleotides: 13. CDR1 and CDR2 (germline): SGHTA, FQGNSA. The CDR3 has 17 amino acids. The CDR3 DNA sequence: TGTGCCAGCAGCTTAATCCCCCGGTACGGCGGGGGAGAGACCCAGTACTTC. Translation gives CASSLIPRYGGGETQYF.

This clonotype has a count of ten or more. This chain uses TRBV30 with TRBJ2-2, with 7 positions matching TRBD1. J gave up 1 base and V 6 bases, and 5 bases lay outside the gene matches. The CDR3 length is 14 residues. The germline V gene encodes CDR1 GTSNPN and CDR2 SVGIG (reference sequence). The CDR3 loop reads CACTGDQNTGELFF. CDR3 in DNA: TGTGCCTGTACAGGGGACCAGAACACCGGGGAGCTGTTTTTT.

This chain links TRBV18 with TRBJ1-6, with D tentatively TRBD1 (6 bases). V was pared by 3 bases and J by 2 bases, with 14 bases between. This CDR3 has 17 amino acids. Germline CDR1 is KGHSH and CDR2 is LQKENI. CDR3 residues: CASSPVAEGAYNSPLHF. The CDR3 DNA is TGTGCCAGCTCACCGGTAGCTGAGGGGGCCTATAATTCACCCCTCCACTTT.

This clonotype was seen only a few times. The chain carries TRBV11-2 and TRBJ2-7; D call uncertain. Germline CDR1 and CDR2: SGHAT and FQNNGV. V lost 3 bases, J lost 0 bases, and 9 bases lay in between. The CDR3 loop spans 14 amino acids. The CDR3 here is CASSFGGDSYEQYF. In DNA form, the CDR3 reads TGTGCCAGCAGCTTCGGTGGAGACTCCTACGAGCAGTACTTC.

This clonotype was found many times. This rearrangement joins TRBV19 to TRBJ1-2; D is unclear. V was cut by 3 bases and J by 2 bases, with 13 bases left in between. The V gene's germline CDR1 is LNHDA and CDR2 SQIVND (reference sequence). This CDR3 is 15 amino acids long. Here the CDR3 reads CASSIQLQGNYGYTF. DNA for the CDR3: TGTGCCAGTAGTATTCAATTGCAAGGGAACTATGGCTACACCTTC.

This clonotype was counted ten times or more. The rearrangement uses TRBV2 and TRBJ1-1; the match to TRBD1 covers 9 bases. Germline V lookup: CDR1 SNHLY, CDR2 FYNNEI. With V trimmed by 6 bases and J by 0 bases, 5 bases remained unmatched. CDR3 length equals 15 residues. The CDR3 bases are TGTGCCAGCAGGGGACAGGGTGGTGTGAACACTGAAGCTTTCTTT. It yields the protein CASRGQGGVNTEAFF.

This clonotype was seen only a few times. The rearrangement joins TRBV20-1 to TRBJ1-5, with D maybe TRBD1 (5 bases). This CDR3 spans 14 amino acids. Germline V gene data show CDR1 as DFQATT and CDR2 as SNEGSKA (reference sequence). V lost 6 bases and J 2 bases, leaving 14 bases between the germline ends. The CDR3 region has the DNA TGCAGTGCGAACACTCAGGGTGGCAATCAGCCCCAGCATTTT. Its protein is CSANTQGGNQPQHF.